This T cell receptor beta chain comes out of a study of blood T cells in healthy people across ages. Study-wide points: Long-lived and aged donors differed, with more naive CD4+ cells and higher diversity in the long-lived. Bulk PBMC profiling left naive and antigen-experienced comparisons inconclusive.

The CDR3 consists of 13 residues. Next came a second PCR, run for 7 to 11 cycles, which used a sample-barcoded 5' primer along with a J-beta primer mix. TCRdb re-derived calls from the 5' RACE reads in MiXCR, one entry per CDR3 protein. The data contain around 1,000,000 distinct CDR3 sequences, 25% of them singletons. On this clonotype itself: The antigen remains undetermined.

The data also belong to a second study, concerning T cells of mothers and their children. As that study records: The second PCR's M1S primer added sample barcodes and 2-4 random nucleotides. Mother-child pairs who were related displayed a slightly higher overlap than unrelated pairs, a difference that was non-significant.

The V and J genes are TRBV12-3 or TRBV12-4 and TRBJ2-5; TRBD2 matches 10 bases. TRBJ2-1 explains the end of the DNA better; the J call may be wrong. The sequenced sample consisted of blood. The clonotype comes from a girl aged 2-15 years in good health. The CDR3 protein is CASSLSGTSEQFF. CDR3 in DNA: TGTGCCAGCAGCCTATCCGGGACTAGCGAACAGTTCTTC.